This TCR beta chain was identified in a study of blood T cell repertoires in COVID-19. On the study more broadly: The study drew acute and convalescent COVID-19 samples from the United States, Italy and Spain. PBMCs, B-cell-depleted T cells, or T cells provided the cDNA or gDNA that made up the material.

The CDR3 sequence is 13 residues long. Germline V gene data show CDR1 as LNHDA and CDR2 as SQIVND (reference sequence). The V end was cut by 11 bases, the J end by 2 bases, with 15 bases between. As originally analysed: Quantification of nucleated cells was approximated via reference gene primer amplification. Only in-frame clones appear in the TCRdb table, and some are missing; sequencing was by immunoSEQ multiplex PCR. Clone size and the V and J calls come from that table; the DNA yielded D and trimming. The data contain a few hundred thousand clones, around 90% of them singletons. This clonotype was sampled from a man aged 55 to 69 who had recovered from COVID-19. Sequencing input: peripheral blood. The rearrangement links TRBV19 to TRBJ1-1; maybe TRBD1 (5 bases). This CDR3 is CALRPGGNTEAFF. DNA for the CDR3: TGTGCCCTTAGGCCGGGGGGTAACACTGAAGCTTTCTTT.